This T cell receptor (beta chain) was documented in a study of beta chain features in type 1 diabetes. General study findings and limits: In all four CD4+ subsets, TCRB CDR3 length was significantly, moderately reduced in type 1 diabetes.

Reverse transcription of all isolated RNA meant that expressed TCRB transcripts were sequenced. Clones were read by immunoSEQ multiplex PCR, and TCRdb kept only the in-frame ones, dropping some. Of some 350,000 clones in the sample, roughly 9.8% were seen once. CDR1 and CDR2 (germline): SEHNR, FQNEAQ (reference sequence). This CDR3 is built from 14 residues. The germline V and J ends were trimmed by 3 bases and 3 bases, with 8 bases remaining between them. In its sample, this clone was seen many times. What it recognizes is unknown. The chain employs TRBV7-9 and TRBJ2-2, with D uncertain. The clonotype comes from a man in his thirties or forties with type 1 diabetes. The sequenced sample was central memory CD4+ T cells from blood. The CDR3 is CASSFGLDTGELFF. The CDR3 region has the DNA TGTGCCAGCAGCTTTGGGTTGGACACCGGGGAGCTGTTTTTT.